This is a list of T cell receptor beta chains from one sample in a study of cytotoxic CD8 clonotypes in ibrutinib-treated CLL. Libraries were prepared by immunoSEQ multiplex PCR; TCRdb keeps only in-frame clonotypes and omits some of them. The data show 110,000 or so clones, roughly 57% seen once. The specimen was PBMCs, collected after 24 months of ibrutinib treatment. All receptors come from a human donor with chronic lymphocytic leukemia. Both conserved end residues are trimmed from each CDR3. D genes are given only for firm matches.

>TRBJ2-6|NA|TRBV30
AWDQGVGANVLT
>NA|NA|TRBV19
ASSPRADKIYEQY
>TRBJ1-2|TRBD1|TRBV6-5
ASSYADRAYGYT
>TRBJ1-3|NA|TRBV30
AWSVRRARDNSGNTIY
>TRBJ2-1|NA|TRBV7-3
ASSPGGDRINEQF
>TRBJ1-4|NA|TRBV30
AWSVQGATNEKLF
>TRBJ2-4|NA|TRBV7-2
ASSLQRESIQY
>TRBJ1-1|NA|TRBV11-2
ASSLKGSWAEAF
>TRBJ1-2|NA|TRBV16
ASSQWPGQNYGYT
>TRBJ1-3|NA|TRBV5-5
ASRPTGTGNTIY
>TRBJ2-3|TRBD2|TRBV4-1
ASSQLSGGPQSTDTQY
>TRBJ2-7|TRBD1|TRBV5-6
ASSWDRGYEQY
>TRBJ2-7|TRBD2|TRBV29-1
SVTYTGTTYEQY
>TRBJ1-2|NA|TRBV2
ASSPVGDNYGYT
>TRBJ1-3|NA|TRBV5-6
ASSFQRSSGNTIY
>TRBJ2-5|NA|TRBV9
ASSVGVGGKETQY
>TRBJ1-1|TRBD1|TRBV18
ASSDRGANTEAF
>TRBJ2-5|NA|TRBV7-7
ASSLLGLQETQY